This T cell receptor (beta chain) was profiled in a study of blood T cell repertoires in COVID-19. About the research overall: The samples span acute and convalescent COVID-19 from the United States, Italy and Spain. The cDNA or gDNA used as material had been derived from T cells, B-cell-depleted T cells, or PBMCs.

The ends were cut back, 1 base at V and 2 bases at J, with 10 bases in the middle. Germline V gene sequence: CDR1 SGHNT, CDR2 YENEEA. This CDR3 spans 15 amino acids. As processed by the authors: How many nucleated cells were present was estimated from reference gene primer amplification. The protocol was immunoSEQ multiplex PCR, while the TCRdb copy is restricted to in-frame clones and leaves out a portion. Clone size and the V and J calls come from that table; the DNA yielded D and trimming. This table holds around 120,000 clones, 86% found once. V gene TRBV11-3 combines with J gene TRBJ2-3; tentative D call: TRBD2 (6 bases). This TCR derives from a man aged 70-80 years who had recovered from COVID-19. The sequenced sample consisted of peripheral blood. DNA for the CDR3: TGTGCCAGCAGCTTAGGAGCGGGCTCCACAGATACGCAGTATTTT. It encodes CASSLGAGSTDTQYF.